A selection of T cell receptor beta chains follows, all from one sample in a study of cytomegalovirus exposure and HLA in healthy donors. Some clones are missing from TCRdb's copy, which holds only in-frame ones; the method was immunoSEQ multiplex PCR. This sample carries roughly 100,000 clones, 65% to 90% of them seen once, and the ten largest clones take 6% to 8%. Sequenced: PBMCs. All receptors derive from a man between 25 and 39 years old in good health and CMV-seropositive. The CDR3 runs from the conserved cysteine through the conserved F or W. D genes are given only for firm matches. Size tells how often a clone was seen (once, few, many) or the class of an expanded clone, and some rows leave it out.

NA	TRBV4-2	TRBJ2-3	NA	TGTGCCAGCAGCCAACAGGGGAACACGCAGTATTTT	CASSQQGNTQYF
NA	TRBV11-2	TRBJ2-1	NA	TGTGCCAGCAGCTTAGATCTGGGACTCTTGAATGAGCAGTTCTTC	CASSLDLGLLNEQFF
TRBD1	TRBV18	TRBJ2-2	NA	TGTGCCAGCTCAGCACAGGGGTATGCGAACACCGGGGAGCTGTTTTTT	CASSAQGYANTGELFF
NA	TRBV29-1	TRBJ1-3	NA	TGCAGCGTTGCGGTCTACTCTGGAAACACCATATATTTT	CSVAVYSGNTIYF
TRBD1	TRBV14	TRBJ2-7	few	TGTGCCAGCAGCCAAGATGAGAGGGGGACAGGGGGGGCCTACGAGCAGTACTTC	CASSQDERGTGGAYEQYF
TRBD2	TRBV2	TRBJ2-5	few	TGTGCCAGCAGTGAAGGCGGGGGAACCCCCGCCGAGACCCAGTACTTC	CASSEGGGTPAETQYF
NA	TRBV28	TRBJ1-3	many	TGTGCCAGCCAAGGCGGGGGTACTGGAAACACCATATATTTT	CASQGGGTGNTIYF
NA	TRBV6-5	TRBJ1-2	NA	TGTGCCAGCAGCAATCCGACAGTCCTAAACTATGGCTACACCTTC	CASSNPTVLNYGYTF
NA	TRBV19	TRBJ1-1	few	TGTGCCAGTAGTATAACTGCGAACACTGAAGCTTTCTTT	CASSITANTEAFF
TRBD1	TRBV4-3	TRBJ1-5	NA	TGCGCCAGCAGCCAAGAAATTCGACAGGGCTCTCAGCCCCAGCATTTT	CASSQEIRQGSQPQHF
TRBD2	TRBV18	TRBJ2-7	NA	TGTGCCAGCTCACCACCTAGCGGGGCGAGCTACGAGCAGTACTTC	CASSPPSGASYEQYF
NA	TRBV7-6	TRBJ1-1	NA	TGTGCCAGCAGCCCAGAGATGGGACTCACTGAAGCTTTCTTT	CASSPEMGLTEAFF
NA	TRBV21-1	TRBJ2-7	NA	TGTGCCAGCAGGCCAGGGACAGAGTACGAGCAGTACTTC	CASRPGTEYEQYF
NA	TRBV7-2	TRBJ2-5	few	TGTGCCAGCAGCCTCCGGGCGGGGGAGACCCAGTACTTC	CASSLRAGETQYF
NA	TRBV11-2	TRBJ1-1	NA	TGTGCCAGCAGCTTCGGCACTCGGGGACAAGGGCCCCATGTAACTTTCTTT	CASSFGTRGQGPHVTFF
NA	TRBV5-1	TRBJ2-7	NA	TGCGCCAGCAGCGCCCGCAGGCTACCCTACGAGCAGTACTTC	CASSARRLPYEQYF
TRBD1	TRBV9	TRBJ2-2	once	TGTGCCAGCAGACCGACAGGGGGCGCGAACACCGGGGAGCTGTTTTTT	CASRPTGGANTGELFF
NA	TRBV30	TRBJ1-1	once	TGTGCCTGGAGTGTACGGGGACACAAGAACACTGAAGCTTTCTTT	CAWSVRGHKNTEAFF
TRBD1	TRBV19	TRBJ2-7	NA	TGTGCCAGTAGTTCCGGACAGGGGGGCGAGCAGTACTTC	CASSSGQGGEQYF
TRBD2	TRBV9	TRBJ2-1	NA	TGTGCCAGCAGCGTATTCGGGGGGTTAAGCTCCTACAATGAGCAGTTCTTC	CASSVFGGLSSYNEQFF
NA	TRBV5-4	TRBJ1-6	NA	TGTGCCAGCAGCATAGGGCGGGCTAATAATTCACCCCTCCACTTT	CASSIGRANNSPLHF
NA	TRBV6-6	TRBJ2-7	NA	TGTGCCAGCAGGGGGGGACTTTCGGGTTACGAGCAGTACTTC	CASRGGLSGYEQYF
NA	TRBV25-1	TRBJ1-6	NA	TGTGCCAGCAGTGACCCCCGGGTGAATTCACCCCTCCACTTT	CASSDPRVNSPLHF
NA	TRBV5-1	TRBJ1-6	NA	TGCGCCAGCAGCTTGGAGACAGCTGCTAATTCACCCCTCCACTTT	CASSLETAANSPLHF
NA	TRBV5-4	TRBJ2-7	NA	TGTGCCAGCAGGGATCAGGGGCTAAACTACGAGCAGTACTTC	CASRDQGLNYEQYF
NA	TRBV28	TRBJ1-2	NA	TGTGCCAGCAGTTTTTGGCGAGGGGGTGGCTACACCTTC	CASSFWRGGGYTF
NA	TRBV29-1	TRBJ2-2	NA	TGCAGCGGTGGGGGGGCCGGCGGGGAGCTGTTTTTT	CSGGGAGGELFF
TRBD2	TRBV5-1	TRBJ2-3	few	TGCGCCAGCAGCGACACTAGCGGGGGTGGTACGCAGTATTTT	CASSDTSGGGTQYF
TRBD1	TRBV2	TRBJ1-2	NA	TGTGCCAGCAGTGAATGGGGGACAGGCAACTATGGCTACACCTTC	CASSEWGTGNYGYTF
NA	TRBV9	TRBJ2-3	NA	TGTGCCAGCAGCGTAGCTCCGGACTACACAGATACGCAGTATTTT	CASSVAPDYTDTQYF
TRBD1	TRBV5-4	TRBJ1-2	NA	TGTGCCAGCAGCTTGGTGGGACAGGGGGCGTCTGGCTACACCTTC	CASSLVGQGASGYTF
TRBD2	TRBV5-1	TRBJ2-7	NA	TGCGCCAGCAGCTACCCCGGGGGGGCAGGGGCCCTGCAGTACTTC	CASSYPGGAGALQYF
NA	TRBV5-5	TRBJ2-7	NA	TGTGCCAGCAGCTTGGCGCAAGGGAGACCCTACGAGCAGTACTTC	CASSLAQGRPYEQYF
TRBD1	TRBV5-1	TRBJ2-7	NA	TGCGCCAGCAGGGGGACAGGGGGTTTCTACGAGCAGTACTTC	CASRGTGGFYEQYF
TRBD1	TRBV5-1	TRBJ1-2	NA	TGCGCCAGCAGCAGAGGGTTAGGTGGGACAGAACTAACTATGCGCTACACCTTC	CASSRGLGGTELTMRYTF
NA	TRBV6-1	TRBJ1-1	NA	TGTGCCAGCAGTGGCAGGGTTTTGAACACTGAAGCTTTCTTT	CASSGRVLNTEAFF
NA	TRBV19	TRBJ1-2	NA	TGTGCCAGTAGTATAGATCGGGAGGACCTCCATGGTGGCTACACCTTC	CASSIDREDLHGGYTF
TRBD1	TRBV18	TRBJ1-1	once	TGTGCCAGCACAGGGGGCGCAGACACTGAAGCTTTCTTT	CASTGGADTEAFF
NA	TRBV9	TRBJ1-3	NA	TGTGCCAGCAGCGACGGGGAATCTGGAAACACCATATATTTT	CASSDGESGNTIYF
NA	TRBV2	TRBJ2-3	NA	TGTGCCAGCAGTGTAAAGGGGGTCCCGCAGTATTTT	CASSVKGVPQYF
TRBD1	TRBV5-4	TRBJ1-1	NA	TGTGCCAGCAGTCAACAGGGGGTGGGGAACACTGAAGCTTTCTTT	CASSQQGVGNTEAFF
NA	TRBV5-4	TRBJ2-5	NA	TGTGCCAGCAGCCTAATAACCGGGACACCTAAAGAGACCCAGTACTTC	CASSLITGTPKETQYF
NA	TRBV5-4	TRBJ1-1	few	TGTGCCAGCAGCTTACGGACAGAGAACACTGAAGCTTTCTTT	CASSLRTENTEAFF
TRBD1	TRBV27	TRBJ1-5	NA	TGTGCCAGCAGTTTATCAAGGGGGCACCAGCCCCAGCATTTT	CASSLSRGHQPQHF
TRBD2	TRBV5-6	TRBJ2-1	NA	TGTGCCAGCAGCTTGTACCGGGGGGTCTACAATGAGCAGTTCTTC	CASSLYRGVYNEQFF
NA	TRBV4-1	TRBJ2-7	NA	TGCGCCAGCAGCCTGGGCAGGTACGAGCAGTACTTC	CASSLGRYEQYF
NA	TRBV5-6	TRBJ1-2	NA	TGTGCCAGCACTCCGGTAGGGGGAGTCGGCTACACCTTC	CASTPVGGVGYTF
NA	TRBV6-1	TRBJ1-5	NA	TGTGCCAGCAGTGAAATTCGAGGGAATCAGCCCCAGCATTTT	CASSEIRGNQPQHF
NA	TRBV7-9	TRBJ2-7	NA	TGTGCCAGCAGCTTAGGGGTACCGGGAATTTACGAGCAGTACTTC	CASSLGVPGIYEQYF
NA	TRBV9	TRBJ2-7	NA	TGTGCCAGCAGCGTAGCCCCTAGTACCTACGAGCAGTACTTC	CASSVAPSTYEQYF
NA	TRBV25-1	TRBJ2-7	NA	TGTGCCAGCGGGGAGACCGCAACCACCTACGAGCAGTACTTC	CASGETATTYEQYF
TRBD1	TRBV12-5	TRBJ2-1	NA	TGTGCTAGTGGTTTGGCTACAGGGGGCGCCTACAATGAGCAGTTCTTC	CASGLATGGAYNEQFF
NA	TRBV6-4	TRBJ2-5	once	TGTGCCAGCAGTGGAGGAGAGACCCAGTACTTC	CASSGGETQYF
TRBD1	TRBV12-5	TRBJ2-3	NA	TGTGCTAGTGGTCTCGGGACAGGGTGGGCAGATACGCAGTATTTT	CASGLGTGWADTQYF
NA	TRBV5-1	TRBJ1-1	many	TGCGCCAGCAGCTTGGCCACGGGAAGGAACACTGAAGCTTTCTTT	CASSLATGRNTEAFF
TRBD1	TRBV5-6	TRBJ1-1	once	TGTGCCAGCAGCGCCACAGGGACAGATCAAGCTTTCTTT	CASSATGTDQAFF
TRBD2	TRBV7-2	TRBJ2-7	few	TGTGCCAGCAGTCCGCAGGGGACTAGCGCCGAGCAGTACTTC	CASSPQGTSAEQYF
TRBD2	TRBV5-4	TRBJ2-2	NA	TGTGCCAGCAGCACCGGACTAGCGGTACGGGGGGAGCTGTTTTTT	CASSTGLAVRGELFF
TRBD2	TRBV10-3	TRBJ2-6	NA	TGTGCCATCAGTGAGTCGGGGAGACTAGCGGTATTGGCTGGGGCCAACGTCCTGACTTTC	CAISESGRLAVLAGANVLTF